This is a list of T cell receptor beta chains from one sample in a study of radiotherapy plus CTLA-4 blockade in lung cancer. TCRdb's table, derived via immunoSEQ multiplex PCR, lists solely in-frame clones and lacks some. Seen here are roughly 88,000 clones, around 82% observed once, and the top ten hold 0.65% to 1%. The sequenced sample was peripheral blood, obtained from a patient treated with radiotherapy plus ipilimumab. The origin of the receptors is a human donor with non-small cell lung cancer who had stable disease on radiotherapy plus ipilimumab. CDR3s leave out the opening cysteine and the closing phenylalanine or tryptophan.

v_call,j_call,cdr3_aa
TRBV27,TRBJ1-2,ASTPAVGAHGYT
TRBV2,TRBJ2-3,ASWTSGSPDTQY
TRBV7-6,TRBJ1-5,ASGTGLPNQPQH
TRBV2,TRBJ2-7,ASRSSDSYEQY
TRBV5-1,TRBJ2-7,ASSLGTGSSYEQY
TRBV7-8,TRBJ2-3,ASSLSFAGGITDTQY
TRBV7-3,TRBJ2-1,ASGGQGLENEQF
TRBV4-2,TRBJ2-2,ASSPSGGLNTGELF
TRBV7-8,TRBJ2-1,ASSSRIITSGWPREQF
TRBV6-1,TRBJ1-1,ASLRDRNTEAF
TRBV7-3,TRBJ1-4,ASSLGFSEKLF
TRBV11-2,TRBJ1-6,ASSPRGQGMTTPLH
TRBV6-5,TRBJ1-1,ASSYSDRAEAF
TRBV12-5,TRBJ2-1,ASGLCGLECNEQF
TRBV2,TRBJ2-7,ASSPTNYEQY
TRBV7-9,TRBJ2-1,ASSLNNEQF
TRBV9,TRBJ2-3,ASSGRALPTDTQY